This passage covers 3 T cell receptor beta chains from one sample sequenced in a study of T cell responses to AZD1222 COVID-19 vaccine. Sequencing used immunoSEQ multiplex PCR; TCRdb keeps in-frame clones, though not all of them. The sample records roughly 100,000 clones, 70% to 90% being singletons. The sample consisted of peripheral blood, taken on day 0 of AZD1222 vaccination. These receptors were obtained from an adult in good health.

The CDR3 sequence: CAVGRAVTPTDTQYF. Here the CDR3 DNA reads TGTGCCGTCGGAAGAGCGGTTACCCCCACAGATACGCAGTATTTT. This chain joins TRBV10-3 and TRBJ2-3; tentatively, D is TRBD2 (5 bases). V lost 11 bases to trimming and J lost 2 bases, with 20 bases between them. In germline, CDR1 is ENHRY, CDR2 SYGVKD. The CDR3 extends over 15 amino acids.

The rearrangement joins TRBV7-9 to TRBJ2-7; no reliable D call. From germline, CDR1 is SEHNR and CDR2 FQNEAQ (reference sequence). The CDR3 runs to 12 residues. Trimming removed 8 bases at V and 2 bases at J, with 10 bases between. The CDR3 DNA sequence: TGTGCCAGCTGGAAGAGTCCCTACGAGCAGTACTTC. Residues: CASWKSPYEQYF.

V is TRBV19 and J is TRBJ2-1; D might be TRBD2 (6 bases). V dropped 3 bases and J dropped 10 bases, with 13 bases sitting between them. CDR1 LNHDA and CDR2 SQIVND come from the germline V gene (reference sequence). The CDR3 covers 13 residues. CDR3 amino acids: CASSIMGGGEQFF. DNA of the CDR3: TGTGCCAGTAGTATCATGGGGGGAGGCGAGCAGTTCTTC. The variable domain in full, with the rest retrieved from reference TRBV19 and TRBJ2-1, is DGGITQSPKYLFRKEGQNVTLSCEQNLNHDAMYWYRQDPGQGLRLIYYSQIVNDFQKGDIAEGYSVSREKKESFPLTVTSAQKNPTAFYLCASSIMGGGEQFFGPGTRLTVL.